This T cell receptor (beta chain) comes out of a study of T-cell memory formation after mild COVID-19. Overall study context: Each donor largely had its own TCR clusters. Overall study results and limits: The study found balanced CD4/CD8 in clones contracting day 15 to 85 and a CD4+ lean in later expanders.

A note on this clonotype: Its antigen is unidentified.

Trimming removed 2 bases from V and 0 bases from J, with 12 bases in between. This CDR3 is 16 amino acids long. From germline, CDR1 is SNHLY and CDR2 FYNNEI. cDNA libraries for TCR alpha and TCR beta, carrying sample barcodes and UMIs, came from 5'RACE with constant-segment primers. TCRdb reprocessed the 5' RACE reads with MiXCR, giving one entry per CDR3 protein. Among 540,000 or so distinct CDR3 sequences, around 21% were seen once, and the ten largest hold around 12%. Sequencing was performed on PBMCs or a T cell subset sorted from them (not recorded which). This TCR was sampled from an adult woman who had mild COVID-19 (a few samples of this study predate the infection). Cell type and time point are not known. This sequence joins TRBV2 and TRBJ2-3, with D perhaps matching TRBD1 (5 bases). The CDR3 region has the DNA TGTGCCAGCAGTGAATGGGGCAGGATTAGCACAGATACGCAGTATTTT. It specifies CASSEWGRISTDTQYF.